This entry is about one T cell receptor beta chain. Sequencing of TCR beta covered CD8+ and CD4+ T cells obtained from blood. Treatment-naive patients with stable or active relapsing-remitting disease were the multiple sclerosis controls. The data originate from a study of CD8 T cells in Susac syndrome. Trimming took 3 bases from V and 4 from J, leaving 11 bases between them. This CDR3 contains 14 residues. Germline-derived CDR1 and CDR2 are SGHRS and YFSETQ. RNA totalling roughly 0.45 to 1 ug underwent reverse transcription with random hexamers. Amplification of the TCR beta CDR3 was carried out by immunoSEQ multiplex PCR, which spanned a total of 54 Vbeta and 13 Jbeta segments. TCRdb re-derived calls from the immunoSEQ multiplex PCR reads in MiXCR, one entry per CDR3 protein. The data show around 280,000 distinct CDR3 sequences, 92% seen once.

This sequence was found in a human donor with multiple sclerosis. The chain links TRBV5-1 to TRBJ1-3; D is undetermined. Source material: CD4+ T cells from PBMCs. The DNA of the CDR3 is TGCGCCAGCAGCTCCACCGGCTGGGGAAACACCATATATTTT. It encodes CASSSTGWGNTIYF.